This entry lists 11 T cell receptor beta chains sequenced from one sample in a study of blood T cell repertoires in COVID-19. The protocol was immunoSEQ multiplex PCR, while the TCRdb copy is restricted to in-frame clones and leaves out a portion. This table has 270,000 or so clones, approximately 91% appearing once. Input material: PBMCs or T cells enriched from blood (not recorded which). The origin of the receptors is a woman in her thirties or forties with acute COVID-19.

V and J are TRBV20-1 and TRBJ1-2; 11 nucleotides agree with TRBD1. The CDR3 runs to 17 residues. The junction had 13 bases not matched to a gene; V was cut back by 3 bases and J by 4 bases. CDR1 DFQATT and CDR2 SNEGSKA come from the germline V gene (reference sequence). For the CDR3, the DNA is TGCAGTGCTAGTGCCCCACCGGGACAGGGGGAAAGCTATGGCTACACCTTC. This sequence encodes CSASAPPGQGESYGYTF.

The chain links TRBV3-1 (or the pseudogene TRBV3-2) to TRBJ1-5; D ambiguous. V was clipped by 5 bases and J by 0 bases, with 8 bases between them. In germline, CDR1 is LGHDT, CDR2 YNNKEL (reference sequence). The CDR3 extends over 14 amino acids. CDR3 sequence reads: CASSYGVSNQPQHF. Here the CDR3 DNA reads TGTGCCAGCAGCTACGGGGTTAGCAATCAGCCCCAGCATTTT.

The chain combines TRBV12-5 with TRBJ1-5; D call uncertain. Germline V gene lookup returns CDR1 LGHNT and CDR2 FRNRAP. The CDR3 consists of 13 residues. Trimming took off 2 bases at V and 3 bases at J, with 5 bases between the two ends. CDR3 in amino acids: CASGLQYNQPQHF. CDR3 bases: TGTGCTAGTGGTTTGCAGTACAATCAGCCCCAGCATTTT.

J is TRBJ1-2 and V is TRBV6-1; D is perhaps TRBD1 (5 bases). Germline CDR1 is MNHNS and CDR2 is SASEGT. The CDR3 totals 13 residues. V lost 2 bases and J lost 8, with 12 bases in between. For the CDR3, the DNA is TGTGCCAGCAGTGAAAACGAGGGGAGGGGCTACACCTTC. Amino acid sequence: CASSENEGRGYTF.

This chain connects TRBV11-3 to TRBJ1-3; TRBD1 might be the D (6 bases). Germline V gene lookup returns CDR1 SGHNT and CDR2 YENEEA. The CDR3 covers 15 residues. Trimming left V 4 bases short and J 7 bases short, with 17 bases between. The CDR3 sequence is CASSSAGDQGNTIYF. The CDR3 region has the DNA TGTGCCAGCAGCTCGGCAGGGGACCAAGGGAACACCATATATTTT.

The chain joins TRBV3-1 (or the pseudogene TRBV3-2) to TRBJ2-3, with 9 positions matching TRBD2. This CDR3 region has 15 residues. The J segment lost 10 bases and the V segment lost 1 base, leaving 9 bases of the junction unmatched. Germline values: CDR1 LGHDT, CDR2 YNNKEL (reference sequence). The CDR3 sequence: CASSQGGRALGPQYF. CDR3 DNA sequence: TGTGCCAGCAGCCAAGGCGGGAGGGCCCTCGGTCCGCAGTATTTT.

The chain employs TRBV2 and TRBJ2-7, with TRBD1 as a possible D gene (6 bases). This CDR3 is built from 16 residues. CDR1 is SNHLY and CDR2 is FYNNEI in the germline V gene. Trimming removed 5 bases at V and 3 bases at J, with 20 bases between. CDR3 in amino acids: CASSLTLGTIIYEQYF. CDR3 nucleotide sequence: TGTGCCAGCAGTTTAACCCTCGGGACAATTATCTACGAGCAGTACTTC.

This sequence joins TRBV6-5 and TRBJ2-1, with 8 bases identical to TRBD1. V lost 0 bases, J lost 12 bases, and 4 bases stayed unmatched. The CDR3 totals 13 residues. CDR1 and CDR2 from the germline V gene are MNHEY and SVGAGI. The DNA of the CDR3 is TGTGCCAGCAGTTACTCAGGCGGGACAGGGCAGTTCTTC. Amino acid sequence: CASSYSGGTGQFF.

This clone is a singleton in its sample. CDR3 amino acids: CASSVAGDTQYF. Written as DNA, the CDR3 is TGTGCCAGCAGCGTAGCGGGTGATACGCAGTATTTT. V and J are TRBV9 and TRBJ2-3, with D unresolved. Germline loops: CDR1 SGDLS, CDR2 YYNGEE. The V and J ends lost 0 bases and 6 bases respectively, with 5 bases between them. This CDR3 has 12 amino acids.

This chain uses TRBV15 with TRBJ1-3; no firm D call. Germline lookup yields CDR1 LNHNV and CDR2 YYDKDF (reference sequence). V gave up 0 bases and J gave up 2 bases, with 14 bases separating them. The CDR3 is 17 amino acids. CDR3 bases: TGTGCCACCAGCAGAGATCCCCAACAGCAAGCTGGAAACACCATATATTTT. Translating it yields CATSRDPQQQAGNTIYF.

This sequence joins TRBV21-1 and TRBJ1-2; no DNA check was done on the table's D call, TRBD1. TRBV21-1 is a documented pseudogene. CDR3 size: 18 residues. CDR3 in amino acids: CASSKVLFGDRANYGYTF. CDR3 nucleotides: TGTGCCAGCAGCAAAGTATTGTTTGGGGACAGGGCTAACTATGGCTACACCTTC.